This is a list of T cell receptor beta chains from one sample in a study of somatic mutations in cytotoxic T cells in rheumatoid arthritis. The table came from immunoSEQ multiplex PCR; TCRdb's copy has only in-frame clones and leaves some out. Of approximately 19,000 clones detected, approximately 78% appear once; the ten largest clones hold about 14%. Sequencing was carried out using CD8+ T cells sorted from blood. All receptors come from an adult with rheumatoid arthritis. Each CDR3 is given with its conserved first and last residue. The order of the fields is J gene, V gene, clone size, CDR3 length, D gene, CDR3 protein, CDR3 DNA. The D gene is left open where the match is weak. A row's size may be missing; if present it is once, few, many or a size class.

TRBJ2-7,TRBV28,once,14,TRBD1,CASSRAGTVYEQYF,TGTGCCAGCAGCCGTGCCGGGACAGTTTACGAGCAGTACTTC
TRBJ2-7,TRBV19,.,15,TRBD2,CASSFSGGAYYEQYF,TGTGCCAGTAGTTTCAGCGGGGGGGCGTACTACGAGCAGTACTTC
TRBJ2-7,TRBV4-3,few,15,.,CASSQAPGGNDEQYF,TGCGCCAGCAGCCAGGCCCCGGGGGGCAACGACGAGCAGTACTTC
TRBJ1-1,TRBV25-1,.,14,TRBD1,CASRRTGRNTEAFF,TGTGCCAGCAGACGGACAGGCCGGAACACTGAAGCTTTCTTT
TRBJ2-5,TRBV7-3,.,12,.,CASSLNGETQYF,TGTGCCAGCAGCTTGAACGGGGAGACCCAGTACTTC
TRBJ2-3,TRBV4-1,.,15,.,CASSQEGRGQNTQYF,TGCGCCAGCAGCCAAGAGGGTCGGGGGCAGAACACGCAGTATTTT
TRBJ2-3,TRBV18,.,13,.,CASSPPSRDTQYF,TGTGCCAGCTCACCACCCAGTCGAGATACGCAGTATTTT
TRBJ2-3,TRBV10-3,.,16,TRBD2,CAITPGLAGTTDTQYF,TGTGCCATCACCCCGGGACTAGCGGGGACCACAGATACGCAGTATTTT
TRBJ2-1,TRBV9,.,13,.,CASSVEASNEQFF,TGTGCCAGCAGCGTAGAGGCTAGCAATGAGCAGTTCTTC
TRBJ2-3,TRBV7-2,once,15,TRBD2,CASSLGGGATDTQYF,TGTGCCAGCAGCTTAGGCGGGGGGGCGACAGATACGCAGTATTTT
TRBJ2-1,TRBV5-4,.,18,TRBD2,CASRLVLAGLSSYNEQFF,TGTGCCAGCAGATTGGTACTAGCGGGGCTGAGCTCCTACAATGAGCAGTTCTTC
TRBJ2-7,TRBV7-9,.,11,.,CASSTGYEQYF,TGTGCCAGCAGCACAGGGTACGAGCAGTACTTC
TRBJ2-1,TRBV11-2,.,10,.,CASSFNEQFF,TGTGCCAGCAGCTTTAACGAGCAGTTCTTC
TRBJ1-3,TRBV4-3,.,15,.,CASSLGRPSGNTIYF,TGCGCCAGCAGCCTCGGCAGGCCCTCTGGAAACACCATATATTTT
TRBJ2-3,TRBV9,.,17,.,CASSVGGGGISTDTQYF,TGTGCCAGCAGCGTAGGAGGGGGGGGGATAAGCACAGATACGCAGTATTTT
TRBJ1-1,TRBV7-9,.,18,TRBD1,CASSGTGQGPILNTEAFF,TGTGCCAGCAGCGGGACGGGACAGGGGCCTATTCTGAACACTGAAGCTTTCTTT
TRBJ2-5,TRBV5-6,few,15,.,CASSLEIGLGETQYF,TGTGCCAGCAGCCTCGAGATAGGGCTAGGAGAGACCCAGTACTTC
TRBJ2-1,TRBV9,.,15,TRBD2,CASSHTSGSVNEQFF,TGTGCCAGCAGCCACACTAGCGGGAGTGTGAATGAGCAGTTCTTC
TRBJ2-1,TRBV5-4,.,17,TRBD2,CASSPSLAGPSYNEQFF,TGTGCCAGCAGCCCCTCACTAGCGGGTCCCTCCTACAATGAGCAGTTCTTC
TRBJ2-3,TRBV11-2,.,16,.,CASSLGGGAFLDTQYF,TGTGCCAGCAGCTTAGGTGGGGGGGCCTTTCTAGATACGCAGTATTTT
TRBJ1-5,TRBV6-1,.,15,.,CASSAVADGGQPQHF,TGTGCCAGCAGTGCCGTGGCAGACGGGGGTCAGCCCCAGCATTTT
TRBJ2-5,TRBV5-6,.,14,.,CASSLDAGQETQYF,TGTGCCAGCAGCTTGGACGCGGGACAAGAGACCCAGTACTTC
TRBJ2-1,TRBV5-1,.,19,.,CASSLGANTLWGSYNEQFF,TGCGCCAGCAGCTTGGGGGCGAACACTCTGTGGGGCTCCTACAATGAGCAGTTCTTC
TRBJ2-7,TRBV4-1,once,15,.,CASSQDSRAHYEQYF,TGCGCCAGCAGCCAAGATAGCAGAGCCCACTACGAGCAGTACTTC
TRBJ1-2,TRBV29-1,.,13,.,CSVVLGANYGYTF,TGCAGCGTTGTGTTGGGGGCTAACTATGGCTACACCTTC
TRBJ2-3,TRBV4-1,.,14,.,CASSGGQGSLAQYF,TGCGCCAGCAGCGGCGGGCAGGGAAGTTTAGCGCAGTATTTT
TRBJ2-2,TRBV29-1,.,11,.,CSVDRGGELFF,TGCAGCGTTGACAGAGGCGGGGAGCTGTTTTTT
TRBJ1-1,TRBV11-2,.,13,TRBD1,CASSLGTGIEAFF,TGTGCCAGCAGCTTAGGGACAGGCATTGAAGCTTTCTTT
TRBJ2-1,TRBV7-8,.,15,.,CASSLGTAIYNEQFF,TGTGCCAGCAGCTTAGGGACTGCAATCTACAATGAGCAGTTCTTC
TRBJ2-1,TRBV5-4,.,12,.,CASSFYGNEQFF,TGTGCCAGCAGCTTTTACGGAAATGAGCAGTTCTTC
TRBJ2-7,TRBV5-6,.,15,TRBD1,CASSAGQGSGYEQYF,TGTGCCAGCAGCGCGGGACAGGGGAGTGGCTACGAGCAGTACTTC
TRBJ1-1,TRBV18,large,16,.,CASSPGRPLSLPEAFF,TGTGCCAGCTCACCGGGAAGGCCTCTTTCCCTTCCTGAAGCTTTCTTT
TRBJ2-5,TRBV19,.,16,.,CASSNPTVRYQETQYF,TGTGCCAGTAGTAACCCTACGGTCCGGTACCAAGAGACCCAGTACTTC
TRBJ2-7,TRBV7-2,.,15,TRBD2,CASSKPGLAGYEQYF,TGTGCCAGCAGCAAACCGGGACTAGCCGGCTACGAGCAGTACTTC
TRBJ1-3,TRBV7-7,few,15,TRBD1,CASSLNRGSGNTIYF,TGTGCTAGCAGCTTAAACAGGGGTTCCGGAAACACCATATATTTT
TRBJ1-5,TRBV6-5,.,14,.,CASSHERGRQPQHF,TGTGCCAGCAGTCACGAAAGGGGTAGACAGCCCCAGCATTTT
TRBJ2-2,TRBV6-5,.,15,.,CASSYSKQDTGELFF,TGTGCCAGCAGTTACTCCAAACAGGACACCGGGGAGCTGTTTTTT
TRBJ2-7,TRBV7-8,.,17,TRBD1,CASSFPKRQGDAYEQYF,TGTGCCAGCAGCTTTCCCAAACGACAGGGGGATGCCTACGAGCAGTACTTC
TRBJ1-1,TRBV19,.,18,TRBD1,CASSAGTGAGGMNTEAFF,TGTGCCAGTAGTGCAGGGACAGGGGCCGGAGGAATGAACACTGAAGCTTTCTTT
TRBJ2-3,TRBV7-8,.,18,TRBD2,CASSHPPPSGRPEDTQYF,TGTGCCAGCAGCCACCCCCCCCCTAGCGGTCGTCCAGAAGATACGCAGTATTTT
TRBJ2-7,TRBV7-9,.,16,.,CASSLERGTLSYEQYF,TGTGCCAGCAGCTTAGAAAGGGGGACCCTCTCCTACGAGCAGTACTTC
TRBJ2-1,TRBV28,.,10,.,CASTGNEQFF,TGTGCCAGCACTGGGAATGAGCAGTTCTTC
TRBJ2-3,TRBV4-3,.,16,TRBD2,CASSQGSGRRTDTQYF,TGCGCCAGCAGCCAGGGTAGCGGGAGGAGGACAGATACGCAGTATTTT
TRBJ2-2,TRBV11-2,.,15,TRBD1,CASRSGTENTGELFF,TGTGCCAGCAGGTCCGGGACAGAGAACACCGGGGAGCTGTTTTTT
TRBJ2-5,TRBV7-9,.,13,.,CASTRLDQETQYF,TGTGCCAGCACACGACTAGACCAAGAGACCCAGTACTTC
TRBJ1-3,TRBV2,.,11,.,CANAIGNTIYF,TGTGCCAACGCGATAGGAAACACCATATATTTT
TRBJ2-1,TRBV11-2,.,15,TRBD2,CASSLSGGSYNEQFF,TGTGCCAGCAGCTTAAGCGGGGGCTCCTACAATGAGCAGTTCTTC
TRBJ2-1,TRBV29-1,.,14,.,CSVDQGSSYNEQFF,TGCAGCGTTGATCAGGGAAGCTCCTACAATGAGCAGTTCTTC
TRBJ1-1,TRBV6-5,.,15,TRBD1,CASSSWDRDGTEAFF,TGTGCCAGCAGTTCCTGGGACAGGGACGGCACTGAAGCTTTCTTT
TRBJ2-1,TRBV4-1,.,17,TRBD2,CASSQDQTSGGYNEQFF,TGCGCCAGCAGCCAAGATCAGACTAGCGGGGGCTACAATGAGCAGTTCTTC
TRBJ2-3,TRBV18,.,17,TRBD1,CASSPRVRDRVEDTQYF,TGTGCCAGCTCGCCGCGGGTTAGGGACAGGGTGGAAGATACGCAGTATTTT
TRBJ2-1,TRBV7-6,.,15,.,CASSLASGFYNEQFF,TGTGCCAGCAGCTTAGCGTCCGGGTTCTACAATGAGCAGTTCTTC
TRBJ2-7,TRBV19,.,15,.,CAPNRGRQGVYEQYF,TGTGCCCCTAACCGGGGGAGACAGGGAGTCTACGAGCAGTACTTC
TRBJ2-7,TRBV9,.,14,TRBD2,CASSEAGDPYEQYF,TGTGCCAGCAGCGAAGCGGGAGACCCATACGAGCAGTACTTC
TRBJ2-7,TRBV11-1,.,14,TRBD1,CASSFGTGSFEQYF,TGTGCCAGCAGCTTCGGGACAGGGTCATTCGAGCAGTACTTC
TRBJ2-1,TRBV6-5,once,13,.,CASEGGRGNEQFF,TGTGCCAGCGAGGGGGGCCGTGGGAATGAGCAGTTCTTC
TRBJ2-7,TRBV6-4,.,14,.,CASSEDPSSYEQYF,TGTGCCAGCAGTGAAGACCCGAGCTCCTACGAGCAGTACTTC
TRBJ2-3,TRBV5-1,.,17,.,CASSTLQQGVGTDTQYF,TGCGCCAGCAGCACCCTACAACAGGGAGTAGGCACAGATACGCAGTATTTT
TRBJ2-7,TRBV9,.,15,TRBD2,CASSDTSGSSREQYF,TGTGCCAGCAGCGACACTAGCGGGAGTTCCCGTGAGCAGTACTTC
TRBJ2-7,TRBV19,.,15,.,CASSIESAGTYEQYF,TGTGCCAGTAGTATTGAGTCTGCAGGAACCTACGAGCAGTACTTC